Sequencing of this T cell receptor beta chain was carried out in a study of T cells after yellow fever vaccination. This clonotype was picked up a small number of times. Germline assignment: CDR1 SGHTA and CDR2 FQGNSA. V gave up 5 bases and J gave up 7 bases; unmatched junction bases: 9. There are 15 residues in the CDR3. From the 5' RACE reads, TCRdb called clonotypes with MiXCR, one entry per CDR3 protein. The table shows 300,000 to 350,000 distinct CDR3 sequences, with approximately 8% occurring only once. The sample was PBMCs, taken about 49 days after the first yellow fever vaccination. The source is a man in his late teens or twenties who received the YFV17D yellow fever vaccine. This chain joins TRBV7-2 and TRBJ1-4, with 8 bases fitting TRBD1. The CDR3 DNA is TGTGCCAGCAGCGCGCCAGGGGGCGCGGGTGAAAAACTGTTTTTT. Its protein product is CASSAPGGAGEKLFF.